This T cell receptor (beta chain) came from a study of PD-1 blockade in classical Hodgkin lymphoma. This clone was observed once. This table comes from immunoSEQ multiplex PCR, and its TCRdb copy is limited to in-frame clones, with some not included. This sample has about 24,000 clones, with about 90% found just once. Described time point: newly diagnosed, previously untreated cHL patient sample. Magnetic negative selection of thawed PBMCs was the method by which CD4+ T cells were purified. It was PBMCs in newly diagnosed, untreated classical Hodgkin lymphoma that served as comparison. Germline V gene sequence: CDR1 LNHDA, CDR2 SQIVND (reference sequence). This CDR3 has 14 residues. The trim removed 3 bases at V and 2 bases at J, leaving 2 bases unmatched.

The material sequenced was CD4+ T cells from blood. The clonotype was recovered from a human donor with classical Hodgkin lymphoma. The chain couples TRBV19 to TRBJ2-7; 9 bases align to TRBD1. CDR3 region: CASSITGGTYEQYF. The CDR3 DNA sequence: TGTGCCAGTAGTATTACAGGGGGCACCTACGAGCAGTACTTC.